A selection of T cell receptor beta chains follows, all from one sample in a study of T cell responses to AZD1222 COVID-19 vaccine. Produced via immunoSEQ multiplex PCR; TCRdb's table is partial and in-frame only. The sample lists approximately 150,000 clones, around 89% occurring once. Sequenced material: peripheral blood, taken 28 days after the second AZD1222 dose. All receptors come from an adult who received the AZD1222 COVID-19 vaccine. Both conserved end residues are part of each CDR3. The D gene is left open where the match is weak. Size values are once, few and many counts, or a class for expanded clones, and some rows have none.

V: TRBV7-2; D: .; size: .; length: 16; J: TRBJ1-6; CDR3: CASSLQPGSWNSPLHF; DNA: TGTGCCAGCAGCTTACAACCAGGGTCTTGGAATTCACCCCTCCACTTT
V: TRBV19; D: .; size: few; length: 13; J: TRBJ2-7; CDR3: CASSGTESYEQYF; DNA: TGTGCCAGTAGTGGGACTGAGTCCTACGAGCAGTACTTC
V: TRBV4-1; D: TRBD1; size: .; length: 17; J: TRBJ2-3; CDR3: CASSQAGYGTGPDTQYF; DNA: TGCGCCAGCAGCCAAGCGGGTTACGGGACAGGGCCAGATACGCAGTATTTT
V: TRBV6-2/TRBV6-3; D: TRBD2; size: .; length: 15; J: TRBJ2-5; CDR3: CASSPLAGPRQTQYF; DNA: TGTGCCAGCAGTCCGCTAGCGGGGCCTCGGCAGACCCAGTACTTC
V: TRBV6-1; D: .; size: .; length: 14; J: TRBJ1-2; CDR3: CASSEGTIFPGYTF; DNA: TGTGCCAGCAGTGAGGGGACAATCTTTCCTGGCTACACCTTC
V: TRBV27; D: .; size: .; length: 13; J: TRBJ1-2; CDR3: CASSLSGGPGYTF; DNA: TGTGCCAGCAGTTTATCGGGGGGCCCTGGCTACACCTTC
V: TRBV2; D: .; size: once; length: 12; J: TRBJ2-7; CDR3: CASRPANYEQYF; DNA: TGTGCCAGCAGGCCGGCTAACTACGAGCAGTACTTC
V: TRBV19; D: .; size: .; length: 12; J: TRBJ1-1; CDR3: CASSEMNTEAFF; DNA: TGTGCCAGTAGTGAAATGAACACTGAAGCTTTCTTT
V: TRBV29-1; D: .; size: few; length: 11; J: TRBJ2-3; CDR3: CSGRLEDTQYF; DNA: TGCAGCGGACGCCTTGAAGATACGCAGTATTTT
V: TRBV15; D: .; size: once; length: 16; J: TRBJ1-5; CDR3: CATSREGSRMSQPQHF; DNA: TGTGCCACCAGCAGAGAGGGCTCCAGGATGAGTCAGCCCCAGCATTTT
V: TRBV12-3/TRBV12-4; D: .; size: .; length: 13; J: TRBJ1-2; CDR3: CASSLGLTPGYTF; DNA: TGTGCCAGCAGTTTAGGTTTGACTCCTGGCTACACCTTC
V: TRBV4-1; D: .; size: .; length: 15; J: TRBJ1-4; CDR3: CASSQVGSTNEKLFF; DNA: TGCGCCAGCAGCCAAGTAGGAAGCACTAATGAAAAACTGTTTTTT
V: TRBV7-2; D: .; size: .; length: 15; J: TRBJ2-3; CDR3: CASSLVGGPTDTQYF; DNA: TGTGCCAGCAGCTTAGTAGGGGGACCCACAGATACGCAGTATTTT
V: TRBV5-6; D: .; size: .; length: 16; J: TRBJ2-7; CDR3: CASSAHNTGASYEQYF; DNA: TGTGCCAGCAGCGCCCACAATACGGGGGCTTCCTACGAGCAGTACTTC